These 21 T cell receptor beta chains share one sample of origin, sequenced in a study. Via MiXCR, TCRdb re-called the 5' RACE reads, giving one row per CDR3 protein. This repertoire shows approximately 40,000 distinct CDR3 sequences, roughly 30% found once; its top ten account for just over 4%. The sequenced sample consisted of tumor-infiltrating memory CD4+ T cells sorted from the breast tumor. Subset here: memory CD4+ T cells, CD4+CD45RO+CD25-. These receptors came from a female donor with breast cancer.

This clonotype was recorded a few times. The DNA of the CDR3 is TGCGCCAGCAGCCAGGTGCTAGCGCCGAGGGAAGAGACCCAGTACTTC. The encoded protein is CASSQVLAPREETQYF. The rearrangement joins TRBV4-1 to TRBJ2-5; TRBD2 might be the D (6 bases). This CDR3 contains 16 residues. V was clipped by 3 bases and J by 3 bases, with 17 bases between them. Germline V lookup: CDR1 MGHRA, CDR2 YSYEKL.

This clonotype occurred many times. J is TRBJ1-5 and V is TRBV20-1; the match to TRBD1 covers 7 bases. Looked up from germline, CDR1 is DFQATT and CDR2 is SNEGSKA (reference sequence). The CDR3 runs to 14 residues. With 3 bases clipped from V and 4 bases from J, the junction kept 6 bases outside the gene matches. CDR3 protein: CSASLGQLNQPQHF. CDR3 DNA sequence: TGCAGTGCTAGTTTGGGACAGCTTAATCAGCCCCAGCATTTT.

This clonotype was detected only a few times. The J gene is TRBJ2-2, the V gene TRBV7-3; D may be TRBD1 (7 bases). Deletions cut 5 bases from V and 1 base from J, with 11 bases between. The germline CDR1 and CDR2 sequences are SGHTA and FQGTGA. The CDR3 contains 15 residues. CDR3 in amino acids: CASSLQGGNTGELFF. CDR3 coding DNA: TGTGCCAGCAGCCTCCAGGGGGGGAACACCGGGGAGCTGTTTTTT.

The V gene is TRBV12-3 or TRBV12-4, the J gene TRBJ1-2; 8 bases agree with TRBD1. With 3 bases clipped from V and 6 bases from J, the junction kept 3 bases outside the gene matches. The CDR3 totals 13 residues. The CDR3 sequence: CASSLAGGNGYTF. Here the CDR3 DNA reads TGTGCCAGCAGTTTGGCAGGGGGCAATGGCTACACCTTC.

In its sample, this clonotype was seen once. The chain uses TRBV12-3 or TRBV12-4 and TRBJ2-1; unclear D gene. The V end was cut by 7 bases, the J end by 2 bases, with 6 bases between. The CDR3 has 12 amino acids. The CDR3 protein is CASTRAYNEQFF. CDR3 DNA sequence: TGTGCCAGCACAAGAGCCTACAATGAGCAGTTCTTC.

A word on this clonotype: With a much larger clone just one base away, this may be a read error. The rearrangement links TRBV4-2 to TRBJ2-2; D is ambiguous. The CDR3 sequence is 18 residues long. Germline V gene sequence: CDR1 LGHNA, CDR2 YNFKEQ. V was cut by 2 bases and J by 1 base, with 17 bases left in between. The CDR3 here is CASSQIPSLWGNTGELFF. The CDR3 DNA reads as TGTGCCAGCAGCCAAATTCCCAGCCTGTGGGGGAACACCGGGGAGCTGTTTTTT.

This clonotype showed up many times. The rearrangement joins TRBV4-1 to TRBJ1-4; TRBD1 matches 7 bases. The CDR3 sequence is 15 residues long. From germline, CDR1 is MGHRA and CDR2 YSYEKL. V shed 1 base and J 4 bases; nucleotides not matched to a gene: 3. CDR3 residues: CASSQVAGGNEKLFF. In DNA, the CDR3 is TGCGCCAGCAGCCAAGTGGCAGGGGGTAATGAAAAACTGTTTTTT.

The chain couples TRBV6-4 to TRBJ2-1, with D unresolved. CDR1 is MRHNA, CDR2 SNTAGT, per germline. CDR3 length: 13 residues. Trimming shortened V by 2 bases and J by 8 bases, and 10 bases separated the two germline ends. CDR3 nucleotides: TGTGCCAGCAGTGACCAGGCTAGTGATGAGCAGTTCTTC. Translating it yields CASSDQASDEQFF.

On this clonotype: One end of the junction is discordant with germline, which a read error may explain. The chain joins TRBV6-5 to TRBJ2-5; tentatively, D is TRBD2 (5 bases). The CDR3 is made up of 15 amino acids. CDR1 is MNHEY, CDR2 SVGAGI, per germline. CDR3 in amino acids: CAGSYSGPPGETQYF. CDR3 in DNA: TGTGCCGGCAGTTACTCGGGCCCGCCGGGGGAGACCCAGTACTTC.

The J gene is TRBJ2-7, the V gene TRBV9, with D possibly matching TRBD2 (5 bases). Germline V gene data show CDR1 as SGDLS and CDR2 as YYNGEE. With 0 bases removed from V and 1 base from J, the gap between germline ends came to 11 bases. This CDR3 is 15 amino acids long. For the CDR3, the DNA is TGTGCCAGCAGCGTAGAGCCCAGAGGGTCCTACGAGCAGTACTTC. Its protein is CASSVEPRGSYEQYF.

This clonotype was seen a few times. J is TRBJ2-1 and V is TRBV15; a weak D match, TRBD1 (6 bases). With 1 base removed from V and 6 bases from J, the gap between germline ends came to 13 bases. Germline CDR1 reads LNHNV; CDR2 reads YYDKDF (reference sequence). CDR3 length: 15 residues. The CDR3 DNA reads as TGTGCCACCAGCAGAGTGGGGGCTGGGGGCAATGAGCAGTTCTTC. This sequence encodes CATSRVGAGGNEQFF.

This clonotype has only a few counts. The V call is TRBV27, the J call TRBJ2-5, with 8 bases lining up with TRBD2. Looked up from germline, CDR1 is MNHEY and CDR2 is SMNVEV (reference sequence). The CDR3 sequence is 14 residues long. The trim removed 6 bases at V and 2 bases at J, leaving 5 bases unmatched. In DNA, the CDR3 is TGTGCCAGCAGGGGCGGACTAGCTCAAGAGACCCAGTACTTC. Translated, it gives CASRGGLAQETQYF.

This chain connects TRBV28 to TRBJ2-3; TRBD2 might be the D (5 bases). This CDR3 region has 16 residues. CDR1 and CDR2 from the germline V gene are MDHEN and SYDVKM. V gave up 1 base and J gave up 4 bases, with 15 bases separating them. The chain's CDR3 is CASSLYWGVRSDTQYF. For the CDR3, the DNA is TGTGCCAGCAGTTTATACTGGGGAGTACGGTCAGATACGCAGTATTTT.

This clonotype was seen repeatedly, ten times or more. DNA for the CDR3: TGCAGTGCTGTCCGGGACAGGGACACAGATACGCAGTATTTT. Protein: CSAVRDRDTDTQYF. J is TRBJ2-3 and V is TRBV20-1, with 9 nucleotides matching TRBD1. V was clipped by 5 bases and J by 2 bases; unmatched bases: 5. Germline V CDR1 and CDR2: DFQATT, SNEGSKA (reference sequence). The CDR3 is 14 amino acids.

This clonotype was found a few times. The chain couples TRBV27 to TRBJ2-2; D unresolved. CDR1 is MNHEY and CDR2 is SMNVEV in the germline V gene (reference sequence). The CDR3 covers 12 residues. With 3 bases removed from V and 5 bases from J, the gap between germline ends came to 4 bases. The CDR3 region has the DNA TGTGCCAGCAGTTTTTGGACCGGGGAGCTGTTTTTT. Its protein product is CASSFWTGELFF.

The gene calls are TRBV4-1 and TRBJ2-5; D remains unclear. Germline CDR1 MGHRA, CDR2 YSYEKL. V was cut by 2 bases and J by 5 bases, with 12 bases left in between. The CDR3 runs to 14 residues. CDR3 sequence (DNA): TGCGCCAGCAGCCAACTCCTATTCGAGGAGACCCAGTACTTC. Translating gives CASSQLLFEETQYF.

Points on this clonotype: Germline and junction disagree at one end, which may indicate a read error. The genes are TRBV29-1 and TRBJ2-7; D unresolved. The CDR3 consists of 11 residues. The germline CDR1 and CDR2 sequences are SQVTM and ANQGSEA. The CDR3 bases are TGCAGCGTTGCCGAATCCTACGCGCAGTACTTC. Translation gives CSVAESYAQYF.

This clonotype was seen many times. CDR3 protein: CASSSSRGQTEQFF. The CDR3 DNA follows: TGCGCCAGCAGCTCCTCCAGGGGCCAAACTGAGCAGTTCTTC. V gene TRBV5-1 combines with J gene TRBJ2-1, with a weak D call TRBD1 (6 bases). The germline V gene encodes CDR1 SGHRS and CDR2 YFSETQ. This CDR3 contains 14 residues. The V end was cut by 3 bases, the J end by 9 bases, with 16 bases between.

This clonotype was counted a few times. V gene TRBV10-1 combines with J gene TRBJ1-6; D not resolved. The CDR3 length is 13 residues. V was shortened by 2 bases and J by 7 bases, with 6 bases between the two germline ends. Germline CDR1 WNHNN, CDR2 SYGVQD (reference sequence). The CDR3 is CASSEALNSPLHF. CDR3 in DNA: TGCGCCAGCAGTGAGGCTTTGAATTCACCCCTCCACTTT.

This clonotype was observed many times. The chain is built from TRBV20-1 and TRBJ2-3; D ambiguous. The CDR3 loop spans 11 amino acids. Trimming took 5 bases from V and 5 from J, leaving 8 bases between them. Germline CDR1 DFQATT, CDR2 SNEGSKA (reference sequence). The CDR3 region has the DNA TGCAGTGCTGCTCAACTAGATACGCAGTATTTT. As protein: CSAAQLDTQYF.

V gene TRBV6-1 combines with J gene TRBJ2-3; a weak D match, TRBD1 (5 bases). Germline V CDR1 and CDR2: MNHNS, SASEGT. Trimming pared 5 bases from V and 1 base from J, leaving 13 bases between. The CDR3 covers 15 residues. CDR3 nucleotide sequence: TGTGCCAGCAGTCAATGGGGCCGAGGCACAGATACGCAGTATTTT. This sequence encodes CASSQWGRGTDTQYF.